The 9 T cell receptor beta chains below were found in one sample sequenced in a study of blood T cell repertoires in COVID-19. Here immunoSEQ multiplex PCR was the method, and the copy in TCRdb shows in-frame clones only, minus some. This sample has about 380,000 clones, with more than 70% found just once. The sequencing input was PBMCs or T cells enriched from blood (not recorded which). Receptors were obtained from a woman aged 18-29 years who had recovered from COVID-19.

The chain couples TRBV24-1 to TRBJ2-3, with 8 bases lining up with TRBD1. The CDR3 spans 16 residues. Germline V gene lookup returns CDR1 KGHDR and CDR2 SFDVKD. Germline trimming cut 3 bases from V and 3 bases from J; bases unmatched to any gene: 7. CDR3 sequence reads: CATSDARGLGTDTQYF. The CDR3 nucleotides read TGTGCCACCAGTGATGCCAGGGGGCTTGGGACAGATACGCAGTATTTT.

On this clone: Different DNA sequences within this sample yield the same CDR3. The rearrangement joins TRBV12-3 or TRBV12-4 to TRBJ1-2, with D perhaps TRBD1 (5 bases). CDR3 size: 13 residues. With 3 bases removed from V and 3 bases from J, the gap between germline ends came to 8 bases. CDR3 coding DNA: TGTGCCAGCAGTTTCGGGGGAGACTATGGCTACACCTTC. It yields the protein CASSFGGDYGYTF.

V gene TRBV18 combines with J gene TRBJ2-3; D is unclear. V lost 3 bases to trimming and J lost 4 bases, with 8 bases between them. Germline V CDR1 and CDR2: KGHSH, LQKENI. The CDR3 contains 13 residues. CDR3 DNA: TGTGCCAGCTCACCGGGCAGCCCAGATACGCAGTATTTT. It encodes CASSPGSPDTQYF.

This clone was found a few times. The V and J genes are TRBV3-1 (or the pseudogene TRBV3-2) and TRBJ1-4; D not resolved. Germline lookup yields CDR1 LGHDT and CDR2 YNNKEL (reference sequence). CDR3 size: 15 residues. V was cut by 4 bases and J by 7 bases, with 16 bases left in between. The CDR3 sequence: CASSLNGLRLEKLFF. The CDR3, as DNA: TGTGCCAGCAGCCTTAATGGACTGCGACTTGAAAAACTGTTTTTT.

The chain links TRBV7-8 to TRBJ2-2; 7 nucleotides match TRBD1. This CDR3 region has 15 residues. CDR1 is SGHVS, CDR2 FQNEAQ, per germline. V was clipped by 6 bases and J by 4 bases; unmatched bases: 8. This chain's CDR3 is CASRRTGEGTGELFF. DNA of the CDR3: TGTGCCAGCAGGCGGACAGGTGAAGGCACCGGGGAGCTGTTTTTT.

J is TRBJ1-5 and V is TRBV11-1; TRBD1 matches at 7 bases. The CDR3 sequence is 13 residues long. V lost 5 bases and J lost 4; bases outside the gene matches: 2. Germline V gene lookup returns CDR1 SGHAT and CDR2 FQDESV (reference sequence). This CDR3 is CASSQQGNQPQHF. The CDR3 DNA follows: TGTGCCAGCAGCCAACAGGGGAATCAGCCCCAGCATTTT.

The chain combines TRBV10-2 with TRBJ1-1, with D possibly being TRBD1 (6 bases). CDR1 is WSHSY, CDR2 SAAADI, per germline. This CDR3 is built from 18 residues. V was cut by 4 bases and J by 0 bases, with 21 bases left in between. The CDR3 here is CASSGGQGSNLMNTEAFF. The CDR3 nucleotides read TGCGCCAGCAGTGGGGGGCAGGGGTCGAACCTCATGAACACTGAAGCTTTCTTT.

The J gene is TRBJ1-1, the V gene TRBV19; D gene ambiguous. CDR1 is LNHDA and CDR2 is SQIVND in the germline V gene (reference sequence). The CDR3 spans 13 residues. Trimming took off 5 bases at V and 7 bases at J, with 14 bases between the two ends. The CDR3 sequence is CASSPPFSGEAFF. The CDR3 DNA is TGTGCCAGTAGTCCCCCGTTTAGTGGTGAAGCTTTCTTT.

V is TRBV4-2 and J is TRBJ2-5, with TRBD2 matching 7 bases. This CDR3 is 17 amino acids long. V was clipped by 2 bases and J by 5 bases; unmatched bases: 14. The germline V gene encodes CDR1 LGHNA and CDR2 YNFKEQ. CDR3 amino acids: CASSQHNLAASPETQYF. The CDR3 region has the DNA TGTGCCAGCAGCCAACACAACCTAGCGGCGTCCCCTGAGACCCAGTACTTC.